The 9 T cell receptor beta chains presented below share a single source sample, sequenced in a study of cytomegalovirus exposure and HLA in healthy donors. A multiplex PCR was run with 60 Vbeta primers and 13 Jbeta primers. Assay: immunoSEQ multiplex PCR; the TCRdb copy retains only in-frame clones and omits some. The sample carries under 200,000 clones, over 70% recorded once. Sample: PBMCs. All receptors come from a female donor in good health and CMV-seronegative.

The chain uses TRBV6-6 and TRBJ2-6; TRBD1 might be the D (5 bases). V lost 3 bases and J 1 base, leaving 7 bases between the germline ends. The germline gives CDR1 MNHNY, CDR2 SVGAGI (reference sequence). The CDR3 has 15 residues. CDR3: CASSYRGSGANVLTF. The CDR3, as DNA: TGTGCCAGCAGTTATAGGGGATCTGGGGCCAACGTCCTGACTTTC.

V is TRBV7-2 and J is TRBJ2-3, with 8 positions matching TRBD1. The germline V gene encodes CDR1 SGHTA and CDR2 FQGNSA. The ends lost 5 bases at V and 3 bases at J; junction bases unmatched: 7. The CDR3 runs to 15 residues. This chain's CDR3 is CASSPSRGPTDTQYF. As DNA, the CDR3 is TGTGCCAGCAGCCCGAGCAGGGGGCCTACAGATACGCAGTATTTT.

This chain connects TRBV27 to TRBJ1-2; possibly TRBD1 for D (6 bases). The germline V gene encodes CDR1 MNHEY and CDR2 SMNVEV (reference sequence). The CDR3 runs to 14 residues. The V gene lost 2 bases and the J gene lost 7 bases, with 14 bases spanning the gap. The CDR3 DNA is TGTGCCAGCAGTTTAGGGGGCGCGGTGGCTGGCTACACCTTC. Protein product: CASSLGGAVAGYTF.

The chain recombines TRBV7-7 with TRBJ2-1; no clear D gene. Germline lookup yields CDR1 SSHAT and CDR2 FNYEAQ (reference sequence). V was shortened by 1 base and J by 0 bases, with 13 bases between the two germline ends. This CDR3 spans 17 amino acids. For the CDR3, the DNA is TGTGCCAGCAGCTTAGAGGATCCTTCTAGCTCCTACAATGAGCAGTTCTTC. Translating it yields CASSLEDPSSSYNEQFF.

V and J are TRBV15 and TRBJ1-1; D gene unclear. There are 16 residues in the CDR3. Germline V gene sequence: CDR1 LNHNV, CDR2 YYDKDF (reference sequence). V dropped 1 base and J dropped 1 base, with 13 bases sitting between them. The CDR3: CATSRGGGRKNTEAFF. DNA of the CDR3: TGTGCCACCAGCAGAGGGGGAGGCCGTAAGAACACTGAAGCTTTCTTT.

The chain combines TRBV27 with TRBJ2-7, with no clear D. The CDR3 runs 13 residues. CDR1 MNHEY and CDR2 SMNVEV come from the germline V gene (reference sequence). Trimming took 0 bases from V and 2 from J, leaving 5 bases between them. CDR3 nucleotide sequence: TGTGCCAGCAGTTTATCGGCAGCCTACGAGCAGTACTTC. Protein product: CASSLSAAYEQYF.

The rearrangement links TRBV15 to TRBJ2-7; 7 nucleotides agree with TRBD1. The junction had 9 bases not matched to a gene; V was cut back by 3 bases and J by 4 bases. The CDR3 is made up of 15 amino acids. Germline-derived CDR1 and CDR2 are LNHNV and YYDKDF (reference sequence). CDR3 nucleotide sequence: TGTGCCACCAGCAGCCCCGGGACAGCGCTTTACGAGCAGTACTTC. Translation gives CATSSPGTALYEQYF.

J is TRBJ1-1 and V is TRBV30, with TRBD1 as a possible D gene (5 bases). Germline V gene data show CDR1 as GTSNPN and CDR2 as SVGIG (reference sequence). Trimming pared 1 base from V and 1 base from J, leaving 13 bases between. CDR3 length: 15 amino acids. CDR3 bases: TGTGCCTGGAGTGGGGGGGATCTAAGGAACACTGAAGCTTTCTTT. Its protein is CAWSGGDLRNTEAFF.

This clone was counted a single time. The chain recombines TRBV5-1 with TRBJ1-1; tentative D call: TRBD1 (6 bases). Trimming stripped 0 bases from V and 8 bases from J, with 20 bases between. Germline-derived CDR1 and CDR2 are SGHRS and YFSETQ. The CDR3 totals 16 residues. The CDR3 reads CASSLEDRVGGGEAFF. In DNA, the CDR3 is TGCGCCAGCAGCTTGGAGGATAGGGTAGGGGGTGGCGAAGCTTTCTTT. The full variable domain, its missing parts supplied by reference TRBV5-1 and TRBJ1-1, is KAGVTQTPRYLIKTRGQQVTLSCSPISGHRSVSWYQQTPGQGLQFLFEYFSETQRNKGNFPGRFSGRQFSNSRSEMNVSTLELGDSALYLCASSLEDRVGGGEAFFGQGTRLTVV.